The clone carrying this T cell receptor (beta chain) has only a few counts. Its target is unknown. The record originates from a study of T cell repertoires in cytomegalovirus infection. Germline V gene lookup returns CDR1 SGHTA and CDR2 FQGNSA. The V and J ends lost 3 bases and 6 bases respectively, with 17 bases between them. CDR3 length: 16 residues. Each CDR3 protein is one row after TCRdb ran MiXCR on the reads. The table records a few hundred thousand distinct CDR3 sequences, 30% to 40% of them present only once. Study-level results: Cumulated frequencies of public TCR beta families served to identify carriers of CMV plus the relevant HLA.

This chain links TRBV7-2 with TRBJ2-2, with a weak D call TRBD2 (6 bases). The material sequenced was cultured PBMCs, taken from culture after CMV antigen stimulation. The receptor comes from a human donor in good health (CMV status not recorded). Some clones in this sample may be carry-over from other donors' samples. The CDR3: CASSLWREVLAGELFF. CDR3 in DNA: TGTGCCAGCAGCTTGTGGAGGGAGGTATTGGCCGGGGAGCTGTTTTTT.